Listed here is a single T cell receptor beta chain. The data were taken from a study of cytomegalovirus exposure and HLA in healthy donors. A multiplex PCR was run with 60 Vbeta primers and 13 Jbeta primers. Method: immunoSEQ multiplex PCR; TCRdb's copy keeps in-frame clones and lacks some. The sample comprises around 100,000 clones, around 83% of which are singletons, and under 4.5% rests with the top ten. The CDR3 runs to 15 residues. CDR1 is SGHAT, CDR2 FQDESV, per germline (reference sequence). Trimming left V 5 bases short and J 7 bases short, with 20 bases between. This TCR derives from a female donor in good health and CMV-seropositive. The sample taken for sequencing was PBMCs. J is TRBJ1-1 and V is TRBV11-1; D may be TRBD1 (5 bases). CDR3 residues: CASSLEGQGLREAFF. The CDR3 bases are TGTGCCAGCAGCCTAGAAGGCCAGGGACTCCGTGAAGCTTTCTTT.